Given below is one T cell receptor beta chain in context. The target antigen is unknown. These data come from a study of cytomegalovirus exposure and HLA in healthy donors. Whole-study results and caveats: Donors belonging to an Asian-associated ancestry cluster reportedly showed fewer N-insertions in productive TCRs than the approximately 700-donor mean, according to what a later analysis found. In all likelihood, a cluster of highly shared sequence variants was a sequencing artifact.

Amplification used 60 Vbeta primers and 13 Jbeta primers. In the original analysis: Later work found 80 million or so unique TCR beta chains, with 9.5 million to 12 million shared. Clones were sequenced by immunoSEQ multiplex PCR, and TCRdb holds only the in-frame ones, with some missing. V, J and clone size derive from that table, while D and trimming were established from the DNA sequence. The table has 150,000 to 200,000 clones, about 80% seen once; the top ten hold 0.9% to 1.1%. The TCR originated in a middle-aged woman in good health and CMV-seronegative. The sample consisted of PBMCs.

The CDR3 sequence: CASTMGGMRVPGTQYF. CDR3 DNA: TGTGCCAGCACCATGGGGGGGATGCGGGTTCCGGGGACCCAGTACTTC. The chain has TRBV6-6 and TRBJ2-5, with 7 nucleotides matching TRBD2. V lost 7 bases and J lost 7; bases outside the gene matches: 18. The CDR3 extends over 16 amino acids. CDR1 is MNHNY and CDR2 is SVGAGI in the germline V gene (reference sequence).